Sequencing of this T cell receptor beta chain was carried out in a study of CD4 T cells in relation to SARS-CoV-2 and coronaviruses. Germline-derived CDR1 and CDR2 are SGHAT and FQNNGV. J was trimmed by 7 bases and V by 3 bases; bases with no gene match: 2. The CDR3 is 14 amino acids. Note on this clone: Antigen specificity is unknown.

Sequenced by immunoSEQ multiplex PCR; TCRdb stores in-frame clones only, minus some. The table includes about 19,000 clones, approximately 75% detected once. The unexposed donors gave CD4+ T cells in about 2011-2019, prior to COVID-19. CD4+ T cells were isolated from the cells after around 11 days of culture. The V gene is TRBV11-2, the J gene TRBJ2-2, with 10 bases fitting TRBD1. The receptor was isolated from a human donor in good health. The specimen sequenced was CD4+ T cells from PBMCs, cultured in vitro. The CDR3 loop reads CASSLTGGFGELFF. The CDR3 DNA is TGTGCCAGCAGCTTGACAGGGGGCTTCGGGGAGCTGTTTTTT.